The clone carrying this T cell receptor (beta chain) came up a few times. These data belong to a study of shared T cell receptors in the human thymus. Germline CDR1 and CDR2: LGHNA and YSLEER. This CDR3 has 18 residues. Trimming shortened V by 1 base and J by 2 bases, and 20 bases separated the two germline ends. Profiled with immunoSEQ multiplex PCR; TCRdb holds only in-frame clones, not every one. Of roughly 500,000 clones in the sample, about 80% were seen once. This sample also belongs to another study, concerning human thymus T cells. From that second work: Congenital heart defects were the reason for the corrective surgery that the donors, healthy Finnish infants, were having. Both thymic and peripheral blood repertoires showed apparently biased V and J usage. Related research has reported that thymic repertoires overlap highly among unrelated individuals.

The sample consisted of thymocytes. This chain connects TRBV4-3 to TRBJ1-1; D remains ambiguous. The TCR originated in a boy under three years old with a congenital heart defect. The CDR3 here is CASSQGYSAEQPNTEAFF. The CDR3 DNA reads as TGCGCCAGCAGCCAAGGGTACAGTGCAGAACAGCCAAACACTGAAGCTTTCTTT.